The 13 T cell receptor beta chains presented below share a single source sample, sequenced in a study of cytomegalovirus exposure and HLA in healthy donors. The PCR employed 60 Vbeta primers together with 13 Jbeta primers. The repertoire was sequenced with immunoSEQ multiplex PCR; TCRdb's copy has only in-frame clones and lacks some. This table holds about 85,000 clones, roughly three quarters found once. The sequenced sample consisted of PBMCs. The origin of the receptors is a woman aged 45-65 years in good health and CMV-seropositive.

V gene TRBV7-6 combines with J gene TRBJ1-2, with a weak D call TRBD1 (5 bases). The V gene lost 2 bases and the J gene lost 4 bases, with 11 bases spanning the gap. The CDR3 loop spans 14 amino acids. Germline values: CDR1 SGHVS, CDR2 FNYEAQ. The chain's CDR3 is CASSLQGTAYGYTF. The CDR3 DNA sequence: TGTGCCAGCAGCTTACAGGGCACCGCCTATGGCTACACCTTC.

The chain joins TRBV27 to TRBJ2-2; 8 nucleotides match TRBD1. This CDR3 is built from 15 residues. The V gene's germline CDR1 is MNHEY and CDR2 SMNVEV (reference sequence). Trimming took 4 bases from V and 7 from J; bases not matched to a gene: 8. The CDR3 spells CASSSSFDRGGELFF. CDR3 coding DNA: TGTGCCAGCAGTTCTTCTTTCGACAGGGGCGGGGAGCTGTTTTTT.

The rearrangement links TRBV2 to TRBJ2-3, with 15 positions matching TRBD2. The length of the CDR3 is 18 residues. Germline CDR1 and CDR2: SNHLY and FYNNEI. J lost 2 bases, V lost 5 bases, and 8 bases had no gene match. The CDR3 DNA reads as TGTGCCAGCAGTCGGACTAGCGGGGGGGCGTACCTCACAGATACGCAGTATTTT. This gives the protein CASSRTSGGAYLTDTQYF.

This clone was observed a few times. The CDR3 DNA sequence: TGTGCCAGCAGCGTCACCGGGACAGATCAGCCCCAGCATTTT. Encoded protein: CASSVTGTDQPQHF. The chain has TRBV9 and TRBJ1-5; 7 nucleotides match TRBD1. CDR3 length: 14 amino acids. J was trimmed by 5 bases and V by 2 bases; bases with no gene match: 4. CDR1 is SGDLS, CDR2 YYNGEE, per germline.

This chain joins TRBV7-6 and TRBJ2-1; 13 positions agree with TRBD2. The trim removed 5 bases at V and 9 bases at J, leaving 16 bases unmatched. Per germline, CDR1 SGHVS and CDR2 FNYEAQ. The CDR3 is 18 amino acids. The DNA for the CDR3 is TGTGCCAGCAGCCCCCTCGTTGGACTAGCGGGAGTTCCCGCTGAGCAGTTCTTC. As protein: CASSPLVGLAGVPAEQFF.

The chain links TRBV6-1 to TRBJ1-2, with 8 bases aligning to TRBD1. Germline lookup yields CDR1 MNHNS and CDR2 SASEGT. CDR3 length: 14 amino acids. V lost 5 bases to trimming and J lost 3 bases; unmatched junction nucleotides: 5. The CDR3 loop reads CASSYAGGDYGYTF. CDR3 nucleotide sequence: TGTGCCAGCAGTTATGCAGGGGGCGACTATGGCTACACCTTC.

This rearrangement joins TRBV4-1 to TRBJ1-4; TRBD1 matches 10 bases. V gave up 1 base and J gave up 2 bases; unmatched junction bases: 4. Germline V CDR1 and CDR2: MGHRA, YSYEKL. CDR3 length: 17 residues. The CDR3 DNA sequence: TGCGCCAGCAGCCAAGCCGGGACAGGGGTTACTAATGAAAAACTGTTTTTT. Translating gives CASSQAGTGVTNEKLFF.

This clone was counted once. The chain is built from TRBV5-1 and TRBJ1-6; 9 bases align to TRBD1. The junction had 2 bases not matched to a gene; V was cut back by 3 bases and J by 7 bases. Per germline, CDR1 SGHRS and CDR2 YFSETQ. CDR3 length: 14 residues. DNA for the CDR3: TGCGCCAGCAGCTCGGGACAGGGAAATTCACCCCTCCACTTT. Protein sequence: CASSSGQGNSPLHF.

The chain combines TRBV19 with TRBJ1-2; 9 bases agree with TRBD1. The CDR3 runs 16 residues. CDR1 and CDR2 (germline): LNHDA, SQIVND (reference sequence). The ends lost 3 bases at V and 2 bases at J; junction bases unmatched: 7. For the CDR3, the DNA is TGTGCCAGTAGTATGACTGTAGGACAGGGGAACTATGGCTACACCTTC. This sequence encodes CASSMTVGQGNYGYTF.

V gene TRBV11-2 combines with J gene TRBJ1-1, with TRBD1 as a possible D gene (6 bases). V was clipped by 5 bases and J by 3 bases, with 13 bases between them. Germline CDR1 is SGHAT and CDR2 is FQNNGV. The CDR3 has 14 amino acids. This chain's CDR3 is CASSARQGYTEAFF. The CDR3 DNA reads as TGTGCCAGCAGCGCCCGCCAGGGGTACACTGAAGCTTTCTTT.

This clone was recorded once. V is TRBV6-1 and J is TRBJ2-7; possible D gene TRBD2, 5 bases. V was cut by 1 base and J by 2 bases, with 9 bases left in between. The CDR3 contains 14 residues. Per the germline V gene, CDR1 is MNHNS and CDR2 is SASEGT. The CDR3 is CASSEGGIPYEQYF. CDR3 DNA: TGTGCCAGCAGTGAAGGAGGGATACCCTACGAGCAGTACTTC.

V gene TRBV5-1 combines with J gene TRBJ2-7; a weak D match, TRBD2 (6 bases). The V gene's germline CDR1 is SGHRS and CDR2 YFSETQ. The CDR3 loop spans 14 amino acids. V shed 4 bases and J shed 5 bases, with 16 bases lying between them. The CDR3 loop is CASSLYSGGNEQYV. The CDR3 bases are TGCGCCAGCAGCCTCTACAGCGGCGGGAACGAGCAGTACGTC.

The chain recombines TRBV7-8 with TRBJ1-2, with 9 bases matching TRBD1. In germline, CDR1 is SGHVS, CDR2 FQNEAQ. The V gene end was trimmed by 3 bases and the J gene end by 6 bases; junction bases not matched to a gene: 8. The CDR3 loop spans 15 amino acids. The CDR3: CASSFYRGRPHGYTF. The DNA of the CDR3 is TGTGCCAGCAGCTTTTACAGGGGGCGGCCTCATGGCTACACCTTC.